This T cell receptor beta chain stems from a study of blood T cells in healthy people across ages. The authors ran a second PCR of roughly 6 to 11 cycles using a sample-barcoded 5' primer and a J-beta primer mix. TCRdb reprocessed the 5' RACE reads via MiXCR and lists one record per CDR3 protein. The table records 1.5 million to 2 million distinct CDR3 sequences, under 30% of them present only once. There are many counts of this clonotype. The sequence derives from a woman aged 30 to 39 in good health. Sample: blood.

The CDR3 sequence is CASSYSWTGDGNEQFF. The CDR3 nucleotides are TGTGCCAGCAGTTACTCGTGGACGGGAGACGGCAATGAGCAGTTCTTC. The V call is TRBV6-6, the J call TRBJ2-1; tentative D call: TRBD2 (6 bases). The germline V gene encodes CDR1 MNHNY and CDR2 SVGAGI (reference sequence). CDR3 length equals 16 residues. V lost 0 bases and J lost 6, with 15 bases in between.